This TCR beta chain is drawn from a study of T cells in Graves' hyperthyroidism and ophthalmopathy. Study details: Peripheral blood collection took place at initial diagnosis, before any treatment.

Trimming left V 6 bases short and J 3 bases short, with 11 bases between. This CDR3 comprises 14 residues. RNA transcripts provided the source from which TCR beta CDR3 regions were amplified. The TCR CDR3 first-round RT-PCR relied on the HTBI primer set. TCRdb re-called the multiplex PCR reads through MiXCR, storing one row per CDR3 protein. Here the sample spans more than 550,000 distinct CDR3 sequences, about 17% being singletons. Sequences were obtained from blood. This receptor was identified in a woman between 45 and 60 years old with Graves' hyperthyroidism that later progressed to Graves' ophthalmopathy. J is TRBJ2-2 and V is TRBV12-3 or TRBV12-4, with a tentative D call TRBD2 (5 bases). CDR3 DNA: TGTGCCAGCAGACTAGACACTTACACCGGGGAGCTGTTTTTT. This codes for CASRLDTYTGELFF.